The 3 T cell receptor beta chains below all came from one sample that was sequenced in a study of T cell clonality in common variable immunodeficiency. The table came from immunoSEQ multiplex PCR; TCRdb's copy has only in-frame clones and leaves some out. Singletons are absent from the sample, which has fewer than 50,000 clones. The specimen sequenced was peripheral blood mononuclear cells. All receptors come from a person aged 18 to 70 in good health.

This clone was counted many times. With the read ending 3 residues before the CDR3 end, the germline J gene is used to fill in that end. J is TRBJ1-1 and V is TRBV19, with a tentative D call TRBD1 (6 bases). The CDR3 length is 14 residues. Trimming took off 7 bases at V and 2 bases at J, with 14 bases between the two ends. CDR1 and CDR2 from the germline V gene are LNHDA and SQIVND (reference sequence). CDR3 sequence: CASTKRDTNTEAFF. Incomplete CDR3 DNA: TGTGCCAGTACGAAACGGGACACCAACACTGAA.

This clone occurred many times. The CDR3 spells CASSVQQGSEAFF. Partial CDR3 DNA: TGTGCCAGCAGCGTACAGCAGGGTTCTGAA. The chain combines TRBV7-9 with TRBJ1-1; possibly TRBD1 for D (5 bases). Read data end 3 residues before the CDR3 end; the end is taken from the germline J gene. V was shortened by 5 bases and J by 6 bases, with 13 bases between the two germline ends. The CDR3 has 13 residues. From germline, CDR1 is SEHNR and CDR2 FQNEAQ (reference sequence).

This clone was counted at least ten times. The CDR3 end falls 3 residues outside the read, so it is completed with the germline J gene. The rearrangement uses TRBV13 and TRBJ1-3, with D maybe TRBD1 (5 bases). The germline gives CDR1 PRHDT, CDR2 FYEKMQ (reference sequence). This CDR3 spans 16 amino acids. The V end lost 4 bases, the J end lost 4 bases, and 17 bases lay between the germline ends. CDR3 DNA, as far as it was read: TGTGCCAGCAGCTCCCTGGCCAGGGCTGGGGGAAACACC. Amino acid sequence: CASSSLARAGGNT. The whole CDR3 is CASSSLARAGGNTIYF.